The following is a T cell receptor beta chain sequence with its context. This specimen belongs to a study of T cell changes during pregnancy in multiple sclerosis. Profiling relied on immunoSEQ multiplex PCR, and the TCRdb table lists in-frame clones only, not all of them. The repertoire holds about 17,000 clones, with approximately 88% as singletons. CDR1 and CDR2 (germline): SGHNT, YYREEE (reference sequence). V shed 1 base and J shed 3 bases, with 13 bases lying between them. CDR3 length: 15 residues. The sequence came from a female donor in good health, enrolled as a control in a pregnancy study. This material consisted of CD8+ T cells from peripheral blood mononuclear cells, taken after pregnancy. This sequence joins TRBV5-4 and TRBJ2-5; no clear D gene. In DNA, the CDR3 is TGTGCCAGCAGCTTGAAGGCGTCGGCGGAAGAGACCCAGTACTTC. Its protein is CASSLKASAEETQYF.